The TCR beta chain under discussion was sequenced for a study of early T cells in non-severe SARS-CoV-2 infection. Individual cDNA molecules carried attached unique molecular identifiers. From the 5' RACE reads, TCRdb called clonotypes with MiXCR, one entry per CDR3 protein. The sample has over 95,000 distinct CDR3 sequences, approximately 16% seen once. Germline loops: CDR1 ENHRY, CDR2 SYGVKD. The CDR3 has 15 amino acids. The trim removed 4 bases at V and 8 bases at J, leaving 6 bases unmatched. The sequence was collected from an adult who was a healthcare worker with PCR-confirmed SARS-CoV-2 infection or an uninfected control (not recorded which). This chain joins TRBV10-3 and TRBJ2-1; 12 bases map to TRBD2. Sequencing was done on a sample of whole blood. The CDR3 reads CAISARLAGEDEQFF. The CDR3 coding sequence is TGTGCCATCAGTGCCCGACTAGCGGGAGAGGATGAGCAGTTCTTC.